The T cell receptor (beta chain) described here comes from a study of T cell responses to AZD1222 COVID-19 vaccine listed by TCRdb under 2021. Background on the whole study: AZD1222 recipients given second doses at about 4 weeks or at about 12 weeks were pooled, since spike-specific TCR depth and breadth were not found to differ between the two schedules. A total of about 230 trial participants underwent TCR sequencing, of whom 200 to 220 received two doses of AZD1222 and some 25 received two doses of the MenACWY control vaccine. Trial participants were enrolled by age into 18-55, 56-69 and 70-plus year subgroups, with around 150, 28 and 57 TCR-sequenced participants respectively.

Comments on this clone: What antigen it recognizes has not been identified. The sample holds no much larger clone one base away, and base qualities are not on file.

The germline V gene specifies LGHNA as CDR1 and YSLEER as CDR2. V is pared back by 0 bases and J by 2 bases, with 7 bases lying between the germline termini. From the cysteine up to the phenylalanine, the CDR3 has a length of 14 residues. Only the CDR3 DNA is retained, 42 bases long and in frame from the first base. The CDR3 regions of human TCRbeta chains were subjected to immunosequencing. Processing in the source paper ran as follows. Repertoire TCRs were matched against a reference library of SARS-CoV-2-specific TCRs generated with the MIRA antigen-specificity platform. Breadth meant the fraction of unique TCRs that were SARS-CoV-2-associated, whereas depth meant the fraction of total T cells that were SARS-CoV-2-associated. Each spike-specific TCR was assigned to its reactive spike region and to a CD4 or CD8 class using the MIRA data. Log10-transformed breadth and depth values were compared by one-way ANOVA with Sidak's multiple comparisons tests. What TCRdb holds here is the immuneACCESS table cut down to in-frame rearrangements. Part of the clones is not present; checked against another copy, under half of the missing clones reflect an unresolved V gene, and the others are unexplained. V and J calls and clone size are given by that table; D and trimming were obtained from the DNA. The sample has some 150,000 clones on record, approximately 89% of them singletons. Roughly 5.5% of the sample comes from the top ten.

Sample time point, as interpreted from the label and publication: baseline before first vaccination. Vaccinee samples were obtained from the UK trials COV001 and COV002, which included a single-blind randomized controlled phase 2/3 trial of AZD1222 (ChAdOx1 nCoV-19) in healthy adults. For TCRbeta chain sequencing, PBMC samples from trial participants were taken at day 0 and at day 28 after the second dose. Results the study describes overall, beyond this receptor: In the small 56-69-year group, the increase in depth fell short of significance, most likely because of low power. Conclusions about previously exposed vaccinees are limited, since just five to seven AZD1222 recipients were seropositive for SARS-CoV-2 at baseline. After two AZD1222 doses, spike-specific TCR breadth and depth were significantly higher than at day 0 and than in MenACWY recipients. Because no day 14 peak-response samples were available, the repertoires could be characterized only after the peak T cell response. CD4 TCRs associated with the vaccine covered the entire spike protein, and the dominant responses were in regions 160-218 and 743-854. Participants were mostly white British and included more females than males, and it was suggested by the authors that clonal diversity may have been underestimated. Epitopes outside the regions mutated in the B.1.351 and B.1.1.7 variants were reportedly recognized by nearly half of the unique spike-specific TCRs.

The V gene is TRBV4-3 and the J gene is TRBJ1-2; no D segment can be confidently identified. The starting material was peripheral blood, obtained on day 0 of AZD1222 vaccination. The receptor's source is an adult in good health. The CDR3 region: CASSQDTKNYGYTF. The sequenced DNA is TGCGCCAGCAGCCAAGATACAAAAAACTATGGCTACACCTTC.